The 16 T cell receptor beta chains presented below share a single source sample, sequenced in a study of blood T cell repertoires in COVID-19. Repertoires were generated with immunoSEQ multiplex PCR, while TCRdb's copy carries only in-frame clones and drops some. The sample records 400,000 to 550,000 clones, approximately 90% being singletons. Sequencing was performed on peripheral blood. Source of these receptors: a woman younger than 45 with acute or convalescent COVID-19.

The table lists this clone with a count of one. J is TRBJ2-1 and V is TRBV19; 8 bases are shared with TRBD1. The CDR3 is made up of 15 amino acids. The V and J ends lost 5 bases and 0 bases, in that order; junction bases with no gene match: 3. The germline CDR1 and CDR2 sequences are LNHDA and SQIVND (reference sequence). The CDR3 spells CASSSGGASYNEQFF. CDR3 DNA sequence: TGTGCCAGTAGTTCAGGGGGCGCCTCCTACAATGAGCAGTTCTTC.

This sequence joins TRBV24-1 and TRBJ2-2; 7 bases match TRBD1. CDR3 length: 16 amino acids. Germline V CDR1 and CDR2: KGHDR, SFDVKD. Trimming cost V 3 bases and J 2 bases; bases outside gene matches: 5. CDR3 DNA: TGTGCCACCAGTGATCCCGGGACAGCAAACACCGGGGAGCTGTTTTTT. Protein sequence: CATSDPGTANTGELFF.

CDR3 sequence (DNA): TGCGCCAGCAGCGCCGGGGGGGCCGGGCTGGAGACCCAGTACTTC. Protein sequence: CASSAGGAGLETQYF. V gene TRBV5-1 combines with J gene TRBJ2-5, with 8 bases that match TRBD2. The V segment lost 4 bases and the J segment 5 bases; nucleotides outside the gene matches: 10. This CDR3 spans 15 amino acids. Looked up from germline, CDR1 is SGHRS and CDR2 is YFSETQ.

The rearrangement links TRBV5-1 to TRBJ2-5; D is perhaps TRBD1 (5 bases). The CDR3 loop spans 14 amino acids. V was cut by 5 bases and J by 4 bases, with 15 bases left in between. CDR1 is SGHRS and CDR2 is YFSETQ in the germline V gene. Written as DNA, the CDR3 is TGCGCCAGCAGATCTTTTCTGGGGCGAGAGACCCAGTACTTC. Amino acid sequence: CASRSFLGRETQYF.

The genes are TRBV11-3 and TRBJ1-1; no definite D call. This CDR3 is built from 13 residues. Trimming pared 3 bases from V and 1 base from J, leaving 6 bases between. Germline lookup yields CDR1 SGHNT and CDR2 YENEEA. Written as DNA, the CDR3 is TGTGCCAGCAGCTTGGAGTCGAACACTGAAGCTTTCTTT. Translation: CASSLESNTEAFF.

This chain connects TRBV2 to TRBJ2-5; 7 bases align to TRBD2. With V trimmed by 3 bases and J by 0 bases, 4 bases remained unmatched. Looked up from germline, CDR1 is SNHLY and CDR2 is FYNNEI. CDR3 length: 15 residues. The CDR3, as DNA: TGTGCCAGCAGTGAGAGTAGCGGGCACCAAGAGACCCAGTACTTC. Its protein product is CASSESSGHQETQYF.

The chain combines TRBV2 with TRBJ2-7; D call uncertain. Germline V gene data show CDR1 as SNHLY and CDR2 as FYNNEI. This CDR3 is 13 amino acids long. The V gene lost 8 bases and the J gene lost 6 bases, with 17 bases spanning the gap. CDR3 nucleotide sequence: TGTGCCAGCGGAGTGGCCCAAAAAGGCGAGCAGTACTTC. Translated: CASGVAQKGEQYF.

DNA for the CDR3: TGTGCCAGCAGCTTAGATCGAAAGGGACCGGGGGATACCTTC. Its translation is CASSLDRKGPGDTF. The rearrangement uses TRBV11-2 and TRBJ1-2; D might be TRBD1 (5 bases). CDR1 is SGHAT and CDR2 is FQNNGV in the germline V gene. Trimming left V 0 bases short and J 14 bases short, with 19 bases between. The CDR3 covers 14 residues.

The gene calls are TRBV29-1 and TRBJ2-3; tentatively, D is TRBD2 (6 bases). Deletions cut 6 bases from V and 5 bases from J, with 15 bases between. This CDR3 has 13 amino acids. In germline, CDR1 is SQVTM, CDR2 ANQGSEA. The CDR3 bases are TGCAGCGTCGTGGGCGTGGGAGGAGATACGCAGTATTTT. Protein product: CSVVGVGGDTQYF.

The chain has TRBV3-1 (or the pseudogene TRBV3-2) and TRBJ1-3; tentatively, D is TRBD1 (6 bases). CDR3 length: 14 residues. The V and J ends lost 5 bases and 2 bases respectively, with 10 bases between them. The V gene's germline CDR1 is LGHDT and CDR2 YNNKEL (reference sequence). The CDR3 bases are TGTGCCAGCAGCAGGGAGGGGGCTGGAAACACCATATATTTT. Translation: CASSREGAGNTIYF.

The CDR3 region has the DNA TGCAGCGTTGAAGAAGGACTCCTCACAGATACGCAGTATTTT. It specifies CSVEEGLLTDTQYF. This chain uses TRBV29-1 with TRBJ2-3; a possible D gene is TRBD2 (5 bases). CDR1 is SQVTM, CDR2 ANQGSEA, per germline. The CDR3 has 14 residues. The V and J ends lost 0 bases and 2 bases respectively, with 9 bases between them.

Ten or more counts support this clone. CDR3 sequence reads: CASSSGTGWNEQFF. The CDR3 DNA sequence: TGTGCCAGCAGCTCCGGGACAGGGTGGAATGAGCAGTTCTTC. The rearrangement uses TRBV27 and TRBJ2-1; TRBD1 agrees at 9 bases. Germline V CDR1 and CDR2: MNHEY, SMNVEV (reference sequence). The J segment lost 7 bases and the V segment lost 6 bases, leaving 7 bases of the junction unmatched. This CDR3 is built from 14 residues.

The chain joins TRBV7-3 to TRBJ2-6; D is possibly TRBD1 (5 bases). The CDR3 totals 14 residues. Trimming took 6 bases from V and 6 from J, leaving 12 bases between them. Germline CDR1 is SGHTA and CDR2 is FQGTGA. This CDR3 is CASSAGLSANVLTF. As DNA, the CDR3 is TGTGCCAGCAGTGCAGGGTTGTCGGCCAACGTCCTGACTTTC.

The chain couples TRBV27 to TRBJ2-1, with D hard to call. CDR1 is MNHEY, CDR2 SMNVEV, per germline (reference sequence). V was trimmed by 0 bases and J by 5 bases, leaving 2 bases between them. The CDR3 contains 12 residues. In nucleotides, the CDR3 is TGTGCCAGCAGTTTATCCAACAATGAGCAGTTCTTC. Amino acid sequence: CASSLSNNEQFF.

This rearrangement joins TRBV27 to TRBJ2-1, with 10 positions matching TRBD1. V dropped 3 bases and J dropped 6; count of bases not matched to a gene: 8. The CDR3 is made up of 16 amino acids. Germline V lookup: CDR1 MNHEY, CDR2 SMNVEV (reference sequence). CDR3 region: CASSFLPGQGTNEQFF. In DNA form, the CDR3 reads TGTGCCAGCAGTTTTCTTCCGGGACAGGGGACCAATGAGCAGTTCTTC.

This clone was seen only once. The chain joins TRBV30 to TRBJ2-1; D is ambiguous. Germline-derived CDR1 and CDR2 are GTSNPN and SVGIG (reference sequence). Trimming cost V 0 bases and J 4 bases, with 7 bases left between them. The CDR3 is 13 residues long. The CDR3 sequence: CAWSVARYNEQFF. The CDR3 nucleotides are TGTGCCTGGAGTGTTGCGAGGTACAATGAGCAGTTCTTC.